Listed below are T cell receptor beta chains from one sample, sequenced in a study of beta chain features in type 1 diabetes. Generated by immunoSEQ multiplex PCR, the TCRdb table keeps only in-frame clones and is missing some. The profile covers about 650,000 clones, with roughly an eighth appearing a single time and 0.095% to 0.15% taken by the ten largest. The sample taken for sequencing was naive CD4+ T cells from blood. These receptors came from a man between 25 and 39 years old with type 1 diabetes. Both conserved end residues are part of each CDR3. The size of a clone is reported for some rows only, either as once, few or many, or as a class for expanded clones.

J: TRBJ2-2; V: TRBV19; size: -; length: 13; CDR3: CASSGRLSGELFF
J: TRBJ1-5; V: TRBV6-4; size: -; length: 12; CDR3: CARGRGNQPQHF
J: TRBJ2-2; V: TRBV9; size: -; length: 14; CDR3: CASSVEGGSGELFF
J: TRBJ2-2; V: TRBV4-3; size: few; length: 17; CDR3: CASSQGRTILNTGELFF
J: TRBJ1-2; V: TRBV14; size: -; length: 14; CDR3: CASSQGLGSYGYTF
J: TRBJ2-3; V: TRBV4-3; size: few; length: 18; CDR3: CASSQVPRLAGSTDTQYF
J: TRBJ2-7; V: TRBV4-3; size: few; length: 14; CDR3: CASSLTGTSHEQYF
J: TRBJ1-5; V: TRBV11-2; size: -; length: 15; CDR3: CASSLAGFESQPQHF
J: TRBJ2-1; V: TRBV6-6; size: -; length: 14; CDR3: CASRYRDRGNEQFF
J: TRBJ2-1; V: TRBV7-9; size: -; length: 14; CDR3: CASSLAGRYNEQFF
J: TRBJ2-1; V: TRBV11-2; size: -; length: 14; CDR3: CASSSPGKGNEQFF
J: TRBJ2-3; V: TRBV9; size: few; length: 19; CDR3: CASSVGTVGTSGGPHTQYF
J: TRBJ2-3; V: TRBV9; size: -; length: 14; CDR3: CASSVTSGTDTQYF
J: TRBJ2-5; V: TRBV7-2; size: few; length: 16; CDR3: CASSLDGTGVGETQYF
J: TRBJ1-2; V: TRBV6-6; size: few; length: 13; CDR3: CASSDNYNYGYTF
J: TRBJ2-2; V: TRBV2; size: -; length: 14; CDR3: CASSWTANTGELFF
J: TRBJ1-6; V: TRBV7-3; size: -; length: 15; CDR3: CASSLEGQGNSPLHF
J: TRBJ2-3; V: TRBV4-1; size: few; length: 17; CDR3: CASSQDAASGRTDTQYF
J: TRBJ2-2; V: TRBV27; size: few; length: 16; CDR3: CASSEGTGSGTGELFF
J: TRBJ2-2; V: TRBV5-1; size: -; length: 16; CDR3: CASSLVRATNTGELFF